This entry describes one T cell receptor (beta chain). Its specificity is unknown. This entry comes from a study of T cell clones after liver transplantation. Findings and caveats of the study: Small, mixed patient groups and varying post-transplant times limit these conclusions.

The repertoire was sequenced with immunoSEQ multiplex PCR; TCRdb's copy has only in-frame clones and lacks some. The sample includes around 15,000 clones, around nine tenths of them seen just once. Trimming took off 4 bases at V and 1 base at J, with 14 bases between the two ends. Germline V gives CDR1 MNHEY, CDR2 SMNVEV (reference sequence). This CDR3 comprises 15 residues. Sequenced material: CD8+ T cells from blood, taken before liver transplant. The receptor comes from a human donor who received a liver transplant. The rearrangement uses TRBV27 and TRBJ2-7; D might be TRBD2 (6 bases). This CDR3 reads CASSSRGTSSYEQYF. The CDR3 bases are TGTGCCAGCAGTTCGAGAGGGACTTCATCCTACGAGCAGTACTTC.